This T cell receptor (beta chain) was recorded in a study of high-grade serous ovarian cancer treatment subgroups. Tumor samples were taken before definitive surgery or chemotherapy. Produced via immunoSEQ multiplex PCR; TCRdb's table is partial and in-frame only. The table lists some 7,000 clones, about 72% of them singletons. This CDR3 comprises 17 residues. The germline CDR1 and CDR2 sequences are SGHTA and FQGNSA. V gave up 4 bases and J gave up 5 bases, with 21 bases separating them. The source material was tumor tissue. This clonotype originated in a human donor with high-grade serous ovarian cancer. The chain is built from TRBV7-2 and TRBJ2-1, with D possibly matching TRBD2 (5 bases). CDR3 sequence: CASSSQLRTFVNNEQFF. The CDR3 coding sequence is TGTGCCAGCAGCTCCCAACTTCGGACTTTCGTGAACAATGAGCAGTTCTTC. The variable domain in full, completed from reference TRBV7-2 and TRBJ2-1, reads GAGVSQSPSNKVTEKGKDVELRCDPISGHTALYWYRQSLGQGLEFLIYFQGNSAPDKSGLPSDRFSAERTGGSVSTLTIQRTQQEDSAVYLCASSSQLRTFVNNEQFFGPGTRLTVL.